This T cell receptor beta chain was recovered during a study of cytomegalovirus exposure and HLA in healthy donors. The study's findings and limits: Presence/absence analyses rested on an assumption that sequencing depth was roughly uniform across donors. A later analysis linked a missense DCLRE1C variant to TCR beta V- and J-gene trimming.

Worth noting for this clone: What it recognizes is unknown.

CDR1 and CDR2 (germline): SNHLY, FYNNEI. V shed 8 bases and J shed 2 bases, with 9 bases lying between them. The CDR3 has 12 residues. PCR employed 60 Vbeta and 13 Jbeta primers. Using immunoSEQ multiplex PCR, the repertoire was profiled, and TCRdb retains in-frame clones only, with some absent. This sample carries some 160,000 clones, roughly 80% of them seen once, and the ten largest clones take over 1.1%. Sequences were obtained from PBMCs. The gene calls are TRBV2 and TRBJ2-5; maybe TRBD1 (5 bases). The sequence derives from a male donor in good health and CMV-seronegative. The CDR3 loop reads CASGKGQETQYF. DNA for the CDR3: TGTGCCAGCGGGAAGGGGCAAGAGACCCAGTACTTC.